The sequence of this T cell receptor (beta chain) was determined in a study of beta chain features in type 1 diabetes. Study results and limitations: Shorter TCRB CDR3s, moderately but significantly so, marked every one of the four CD4+ subsets in Type 1 diabetes patients.

Notes on this clone: No antigen is known for it. In the same sample, other DNA sequences code for this CDR3.

Since all of the isolated RNA was reverse transcribed, expressed TCRB transcripts were what got sequenced. Generated by immunoSEQ multiplex PCR, the TCRdb table keeps only in-frame clones and is missing some. In the table there are hundreds of thousands of clones, approximately 16% of which are singletons. The CDR3 spans 13 residues. CDR1 is KGHSH, CDR2 LQKENI, per germline. V shed 6 bases and J shed 2 bases, with 10 bases lying between them. The specimen was naive CD4+ T cells from blood. This chain connects TRBV18 to TRBJ2-5, with a weak D call TRBD2 (5 bases). The clonotype was recovered from a young man with type 1 diabetes. CDR3 sequence reads: CASSSGVQETQYF. As DNA, the CDR3 is TGTGCCAGCTCCTCCGGGGTACAAGAGACCCAGTACTTC.